These 18 T cell receptor beta chains were all obtained from the same sample, sequenced in a study of blood T cell repertoires in COVID-19. Clones were sequenced by immunoSEQ multiplex PCR, and TCRdb holds only the in-frame ones, with some missing. The sample shows roughly 300,000 clones, around 90% of them seen only once. Sequenced: PBMCs or T cells enriched from blood (not recorded which). The receptors were sampled from a woman aged 25 to 45 who had recovered from COVID-19.

This clone occurred once. The chain employs TRBV13 and TRBJ2-1, with 8 nucleotides matching TRBD2. The CDR3 extends over 16 amino acids. Germline V CDR1 and CDR2: PRHDT, FYEKMQ (reference sequence). Unmatched junction bases numbered 7, after V lost 0 bases and J lost 6 bases. The CDR3 here is CASSLGLAGHFNEQFF. The CDR3 DNA follows: TGTGCCAGCAGCTTAGGCCTAGCGGGCCATTTCAATGAGCAGTTCTTC.

This chain links TRBV29-1 with TRBJ2-2; D is undetermined. V was trimmed by 4 bases and J by 3 bases, leaving 3 bases between them. The CDR3 has 11 amino acids. Germline V gene lookup returns CDR1 SQVTM and CDR2 ANQGSEA. This chain's CDR3 is CSVADTGELFF. CDR3 coding DNA: TGCAGCGTTGCGGACACCGGGGAGCTGTTTTTT.

This clone was counted a single time. The chain has TRBV28 and TRBJ1-5; possibly TRBD1 for D (6 bases). V was trimmed by 8 bases and J by 3 bases, leaving 8 bases between them. Per germline, CDR1 MDHEN and CDR2 SYDVKM. The length of the CDR3 is 12 residues. The CDR3 region has the DNA TGTGCCAGCGGACAGATCAATCAGCCCCAGCATTTT. It yields the protein CASGQINQPQHF.

The V and J genes are TRBV28 and TRBJ1-5; possible D gene TRBD1, 5 bases. The CDR3 totals 16 residues. The ends were cut back, 7 bases at V and 0 bases at J, with 16 bases in the middle. The germline V gene encodes CDR1 MDHEN and CDR2 SYDVKM. The DNA for the CDR3 is TGTGCCAGCAACGTAGGAGGGGTTAATAGCAATCAGCCCCAGCATTTT. Protein: CASNVGGVNSNQPQHF.

The rearrangement uses TRBV5-1 and TRBJ2-2; TRBD2 aligns across 10 bases. V lost 3 bases, J lost 3 bases, and 8 bases stayed unmatched. Germline CDR1 SGHRS, CDR2 YFSETQ. This CDR3 spans 17 amino acids. The CDR3 spells CASSSGLAITDTGELFF. CDR3 nucleotide sequence: TGCGCCAGCAGCTCGGGACTAGCGATTACCGACACCGGGGAGCTGTTTTTT.

The chain recombines TRBV3-1 (or the pseudogene TRBV3-2) with TRBJ2-7; 8 bases map to TRBD1. The trim removed 3 bases at V and 9 bases at J, leaving 10 bases unmatched. Germline V gives CDR1 LGHDT, CDR2 YNNKEL (reference sequence). This CDR3 is built from 14 residues. Written as DNA, the CDR3 is TGTGCCAGCAGCCAGGAAGGACAGGGATCTGGGCAGTACTTC. This translates into CASSQEGQGSGQYF.

The chain is built from TRBV7-2 and TRBJ1-1; TRBD1 agrees at 7 bases. There are 14 residues in the CDR3. The germline V gene has CDR1 SGHTA and CDR2 FQGNSA. After removal of 5 bases from V and 4 bases from J, the junction contained 7 bases not matched to a gene. The CDR3 protein is CASSPGGVRTEAFF. Written as DNA, the CDR3 is TGTGCCAGCAGCCCAGGGGGAGTTCGCACTGAAGCTTTCTTT.

V and J are TRBV6-6 and TRBJ1-4, with D possibly matching TRBD1 (6 bases). The length of the CDR3 is 16 residues. Germline CDR1 and CDR2: MNHNY and SVGAGI (reference sequence). Trimming stripped 4 bases from V and 6 bases from J, with 18 bases between. CDR3 DNA sequence: TGTGCCAGCAGTTCTCAAAACAGGGAGGGGGATGAAAAACTGTTTTTT. Encoded protein: CASSSQNREGDEKLFF.

The chain joins TRBV27 to TRBJ2-3, with TRBD1 matching 7 bases. V shed 0 bases and J 2 bases; nucleotides not matched to a gene: 5. The CDR3 covers 16 residues. In germline, CDR1 is MNHEY, CDR2 SMNVEV (reference sequence). The DNA of the CDR3 is TGTGCCAGCAGTTTATCCGGGACAGCGATCACAGATACGCAGTATTTT. This sequence encodes CASSLSGTAITDTQYF.

The chain uses TRBV28 and TRBJ2-1; 11 bases match TRBD2. J was trimmed by 2 bases and V by 5 bases; bases with no gene match: 5. This CDR3 has 16 residues. Germline assignment: CDR1 MDHEN and CDR2 SYDVKM. CDR3 nucleotide sequence: TGTGCCAGCAGTCTGACTAGCGGGGCTACCTACAATGAGCAGTTCTTC. It specifies CASSLTSGATYNEQFF. Together with reference TRBV28 and TRBJ2-1, the CDR3 gives the full variable domain: DVKVTQSSRYLVKRTGEKVFLECVQDMDHENMFWYRQDPGLGLRLIYFSYDVKMKEKGDIPEGYSVSREKKERFSLILESASTNQTSMYLCASSLTSGATYNEQFFGPGTRLTVL.

The chain combines TRBV2 with TRBJ2-7; 9 bases are shared with TRBD2. The germline V gene has CDR1 SNHLY and CDR2 FYNNEI. J was trimmed by 4 bases and V by 2 bases; bases with no gene match: 6. The CDR3 is made up of 15 amino acids. The CDR3 protein is CASSELSSGTYEQYF. The CDR3, as DNA: TGTGCCAGCAGTGAACTGTCTAGCGGGACTTACGAGCAGTACTTC.

This chain links TRBV5-6 with TRBJ1-1; a weak D match, TRBD1 (6 bases). The CDR3 spans 15 residues. The V end was cut by 4 bases, the J end by 0 bases, with 13 bases between. Germline CDR1 SGHDT, CDR2 YYEEEE. This CDR3 reads CASSPTGTLNTEAFF. The CDR3 DNA reads as TGTGCCAGCAGCCCCACAGGGACCCTGAACACTGAAGCTTTCTTT.

The J gene is TRBJ2-1, the V gene TRBV27; 10 bases agree with TRBD2. Trimming removed 4 bases from V and 7 bases from J; junction bases left unmatched: 7. The CDR3 is 15 residues long. Germline CDR1 and CDR2: MNHEY and SMNVEV (reference sequence). The CDR3 is CASSSSLAGVNEQFF. As DNA, the CDR3 is TGTGCCAGCAGTTCTAGCCTAGCGGGAGTTAATGAGCAGTTCTTC.

The chain has TRBV30 and TRBJ1-2; 9 positions match TRBD1. V lost 2 bases to trimming and J lost 4 bases; unmatched junction nucleotides: 2. CDR3 length: 13 amino acids. Germline V gene sequence: CDR1 GTSNPN, CDR2 SVGIG (reference sequence). The CDR3 loop is CAWSLQGAYGYTF. The CDR3 DNA follows: TGTGCCTGGAGTTTACAGGGGGCCTATGGCTACACCTTC.

The V gene is TRBV5-1, the J gene TRBJ1-1; D is ambiguous. V lost 4 bases, J lost 11 bases, and 21 bases lay in between. Germline CDR1 and CDR2: SGHRS and YFSETQ. The CDR3 spans 14 residues. The CDR3 sequence: CASSPTQAPSNAFF. The CDR3 nucleotides are TGCGCCAGCAGCCCCACGCAGGCCCCTTCGAACGCTTTCTTT.

The chain combines TRBV3-1 (or the pseudogene TRBV3-2) with TRBJ2-5; D call uncertain. From germline, CDR1 is LGHDT and CDR2 YNNKEL (reference sequence). The CDR3 loop spans 13 amino acids. Trimming took off 6 bases at V and 5 bases at J, with 13 bases between the two ends. CDR3: CASRPQIIETQYF. For the CDR3, the DNA is TGTGCCAGCAGACCACAGATTATCGAGACCCAGTACTTC.

The gene calls are TRBV5-1 and TRBJ2-5; a possible D gene is TRBD1 (6 bases). CDR3 length: 15 residues. Germline V gene data show CDR1 as SGHRS and CDR2 as YFSETQ. Trimming stripped 0 bases from V and 0 bases from J, with 9 bases between. The CDR3 nucleotides read TGCGCCAGCAGCTTGGCGGGGACAAACCAAGAGACCCAGTACTTC. As protein: CASSLAGTNQETQYF.

V and J are TRBV28 and TRBJ1-2, with D perhaps TRBD1 (5 bases). Trimming stripped 6 bases from V and 8 bases from J, with 22 bases between. This CDR3 is 15 amino acids long. The germline V gene encodes CDR1 MDHEN and CDR2 SYDVKM. CDR3 sequence (DNA): TGTGCCAGCAGCATGTGGGGCAGGGAAGCTGGGGGCTACACCTTC. This encodes CASSMWGREAGGYTF.